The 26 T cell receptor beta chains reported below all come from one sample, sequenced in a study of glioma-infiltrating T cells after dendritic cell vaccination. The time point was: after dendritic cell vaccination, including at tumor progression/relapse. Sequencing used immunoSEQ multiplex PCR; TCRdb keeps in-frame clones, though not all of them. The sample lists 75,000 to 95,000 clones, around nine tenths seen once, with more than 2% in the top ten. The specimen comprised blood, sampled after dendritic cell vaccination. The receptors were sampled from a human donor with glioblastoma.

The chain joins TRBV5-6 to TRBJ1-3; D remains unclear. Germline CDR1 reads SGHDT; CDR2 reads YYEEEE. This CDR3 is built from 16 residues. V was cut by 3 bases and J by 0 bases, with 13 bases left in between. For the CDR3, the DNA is TGTGCCAGCAGCTGGAGGGTTGGCCGCTCTGGAAACACCATATATTTT. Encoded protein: CASSWRVGRSGNTIYF.

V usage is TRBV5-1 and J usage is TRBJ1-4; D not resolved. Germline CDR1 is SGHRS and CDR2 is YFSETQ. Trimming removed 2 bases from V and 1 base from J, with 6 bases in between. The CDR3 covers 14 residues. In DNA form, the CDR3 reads TGCGCCAGCAGCTTAGAGGGAACTAATGAAAAACTGTTTTTT. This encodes CASSLEGTNEKLFF. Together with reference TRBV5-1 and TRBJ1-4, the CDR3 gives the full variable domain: KAGVTQTPRYLIKTRGQQVTLSCSPISGHRSVSWYQQTPGQGLQFLFEYFSETQRNKGNFPGRFSGRQFSNSRSEMNVSTLELGDSALYLCASSLEGTNEKLFFGSGTQLSVL.

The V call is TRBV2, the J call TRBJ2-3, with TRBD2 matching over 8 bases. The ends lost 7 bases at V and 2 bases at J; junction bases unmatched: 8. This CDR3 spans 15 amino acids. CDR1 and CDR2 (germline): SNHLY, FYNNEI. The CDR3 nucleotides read TGTGCCAGCACCAACTTGCGGGGGGTCACAGATACGCAGTATTTT. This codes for CASTNLRGVTDTQYF.

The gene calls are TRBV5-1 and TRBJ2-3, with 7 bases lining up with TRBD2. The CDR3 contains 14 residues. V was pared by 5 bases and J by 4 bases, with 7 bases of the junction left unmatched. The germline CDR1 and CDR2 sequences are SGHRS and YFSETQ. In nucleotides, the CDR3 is TGCGCCAGCAGTTGGGGGGGGATATCAGATACGCAGTATTTT. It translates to CASSWGGISDTQYF. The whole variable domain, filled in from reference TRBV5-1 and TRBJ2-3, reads KAGVTQTPRYLIKTRGQQVTLSCSPISGHRSVSWYQQTPGQGLQFLFEYFSETQRNKGNFPGRFSGRQFSNSRSEMNVSTLELGDSALYLCASSWGGISDTQYFGPGTRLTVL.

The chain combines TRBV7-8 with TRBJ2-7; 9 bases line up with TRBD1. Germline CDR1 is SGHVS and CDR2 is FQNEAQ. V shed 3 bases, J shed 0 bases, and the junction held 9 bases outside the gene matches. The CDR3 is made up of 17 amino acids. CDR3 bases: TGTGCCAGCAGCTTCCCCGCACAGGGGGCGACCTCCTACGAGCAGTACTTC. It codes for CASSFPAQGATSYEQYF.

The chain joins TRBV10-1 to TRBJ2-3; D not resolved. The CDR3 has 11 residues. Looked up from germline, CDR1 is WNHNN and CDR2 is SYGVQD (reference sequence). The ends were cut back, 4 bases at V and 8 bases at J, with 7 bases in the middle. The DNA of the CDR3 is TGCGCCAGCAGTGCCGGCGGTACGCAGTATTTT. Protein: CASSAGGTQYF.

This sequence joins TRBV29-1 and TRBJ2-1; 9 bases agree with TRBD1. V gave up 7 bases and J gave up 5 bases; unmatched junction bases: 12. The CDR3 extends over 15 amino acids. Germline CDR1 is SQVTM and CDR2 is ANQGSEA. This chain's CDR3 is CSAPQPRQGDNEQFF. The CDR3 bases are TGCAGCGCTCCCCAGCCAAGACAGGGGGACAATGAGCAGTTCTTC.

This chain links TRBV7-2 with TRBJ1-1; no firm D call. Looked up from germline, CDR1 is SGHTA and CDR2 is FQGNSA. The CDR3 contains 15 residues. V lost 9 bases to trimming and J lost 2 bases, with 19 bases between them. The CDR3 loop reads CASSTSETANTEAFF. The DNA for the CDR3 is TGTGCCAGTTCGACTTCCGAGACTGCTAACACTGAAGCTTTCTTT.

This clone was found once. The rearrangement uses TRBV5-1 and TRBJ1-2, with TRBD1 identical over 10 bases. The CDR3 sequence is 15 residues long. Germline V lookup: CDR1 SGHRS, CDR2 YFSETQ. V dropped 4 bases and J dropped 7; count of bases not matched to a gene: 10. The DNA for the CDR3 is TGCGCCAGCAGCGTACCGGGACAGGGGCAAGGTGGCTACACCTTC. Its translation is CASSVPGQGQGGYTF.

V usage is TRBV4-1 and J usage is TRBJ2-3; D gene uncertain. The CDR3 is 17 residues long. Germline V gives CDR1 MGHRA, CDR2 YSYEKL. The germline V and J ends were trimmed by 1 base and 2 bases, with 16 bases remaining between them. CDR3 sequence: CASSQAAGGRHTDTQYF. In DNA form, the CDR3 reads TGCGCCAGCAGCCAAGCAGCAGGTGGAAGGCACACAGATACGCAGTATTTT.

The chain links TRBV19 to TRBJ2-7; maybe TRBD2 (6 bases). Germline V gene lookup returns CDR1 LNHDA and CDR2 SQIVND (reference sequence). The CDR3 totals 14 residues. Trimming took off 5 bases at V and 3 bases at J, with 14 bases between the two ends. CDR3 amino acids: CASSVGGRGYEQYF. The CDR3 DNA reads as TGTGCCAGTAGTGTGGGGGGACGGGGCTACGAGCAGTACTTC.

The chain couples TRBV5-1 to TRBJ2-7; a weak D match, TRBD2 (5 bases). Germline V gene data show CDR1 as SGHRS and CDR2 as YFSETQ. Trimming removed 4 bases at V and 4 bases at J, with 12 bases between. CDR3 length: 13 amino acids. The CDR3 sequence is CASSLEGRYEQYF. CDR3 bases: TGCGCCAGCAGCCTTGAAGGGAGATACGAGCAGTACTTC.

The CDR3 DNA reads TGTGCCAGCAGTTCCCATGGGACAGGGAATTATGGCTACACCTTC. Encoded protein: CASSSHGTGNYGYTF. The V gene is TRBV6-5, the J gene TRBJ1-2; TRBD1 agrees at 9 bases. The CDR3 has 15 amino acids. The germline gives CDR1 MNHEY, CDR2 SVGAGI. Germline trimming cut 4 bases from V and 5 bases from J; bases unmatched to any gene: 8.

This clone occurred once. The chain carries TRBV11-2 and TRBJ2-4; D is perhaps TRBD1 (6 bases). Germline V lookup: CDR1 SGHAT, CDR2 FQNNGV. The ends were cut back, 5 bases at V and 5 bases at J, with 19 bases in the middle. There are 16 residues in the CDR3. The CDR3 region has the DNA TGTGCCAGCAGCCAAAGGCCCCCCTCAGGGGAAAACATTCAGTACTTC. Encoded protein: CASSQRPPSGENIQYF.

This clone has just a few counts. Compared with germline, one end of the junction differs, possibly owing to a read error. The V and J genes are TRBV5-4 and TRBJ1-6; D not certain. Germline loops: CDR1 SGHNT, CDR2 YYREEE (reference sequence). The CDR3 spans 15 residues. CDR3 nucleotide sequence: TGTGCCAGCAGTTTGGGTGGAGGGTTCAATTCACCCCTCCACTTT. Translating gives CASSLGGGFNSPLHF.

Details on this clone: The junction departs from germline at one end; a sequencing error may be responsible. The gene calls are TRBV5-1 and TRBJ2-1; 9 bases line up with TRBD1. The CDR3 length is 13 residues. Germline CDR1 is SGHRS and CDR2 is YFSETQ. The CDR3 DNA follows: TGCGCCAGCAGCTTGCCTGGGACAGGGCCTGCCCTCTTC. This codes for CASSLPGTGPALF.

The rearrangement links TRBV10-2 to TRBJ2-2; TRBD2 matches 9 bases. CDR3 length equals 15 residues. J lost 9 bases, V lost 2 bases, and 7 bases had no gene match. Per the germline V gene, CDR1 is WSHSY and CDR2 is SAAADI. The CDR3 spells CASSELIAGARELFF. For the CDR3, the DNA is TGCGCCAGCAGTGAGCTAATAGCGGGGGCCCGGGAGCTGTTTTTT.

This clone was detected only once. The CDR3 is CASRRGGGSEQYF. The CDR3, as DNA: TGTGCCAGCAGAAGGGGTGGGGGCTCCGAGCAGTACTTC. The chain recombines TRBV25-1 with TRBJ2-7; D possibly corresponds to TRBD1 (6 bases). Between the trimmed V and J ends, which lost 6 bases and 6 bases, there was a span of 15 bases. The germline V gene has CDR1 MGHDK and CDR2 SYGVNS. This CDR3 has 13 residues.

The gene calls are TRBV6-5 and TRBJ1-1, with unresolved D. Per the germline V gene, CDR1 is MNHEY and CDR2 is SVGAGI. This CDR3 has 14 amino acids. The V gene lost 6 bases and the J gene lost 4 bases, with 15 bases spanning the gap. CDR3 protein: CASRGLSGSTEAFF. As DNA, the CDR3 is TGTGCCAGCAGGGGCTTGTCGGGGAGCACTGAAGCTTTCTTT.

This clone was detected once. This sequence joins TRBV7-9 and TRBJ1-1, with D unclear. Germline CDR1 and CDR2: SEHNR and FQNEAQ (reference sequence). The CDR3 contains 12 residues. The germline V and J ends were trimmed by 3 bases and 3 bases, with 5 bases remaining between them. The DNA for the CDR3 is TGTGCCAGCAGCTTCAGTGACACTGAAGCTTTCTTT. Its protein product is CASSFSDTEAFF.

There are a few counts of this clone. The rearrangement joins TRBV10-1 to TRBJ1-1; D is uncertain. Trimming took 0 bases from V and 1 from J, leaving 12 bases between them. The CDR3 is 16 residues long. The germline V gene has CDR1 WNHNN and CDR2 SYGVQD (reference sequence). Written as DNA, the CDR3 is TGCGCCAGCAGTGAGTCGAGGATTATTGGGAACACTGAAGCTTTCTTT. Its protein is CASSESRIIGNTEAFF.

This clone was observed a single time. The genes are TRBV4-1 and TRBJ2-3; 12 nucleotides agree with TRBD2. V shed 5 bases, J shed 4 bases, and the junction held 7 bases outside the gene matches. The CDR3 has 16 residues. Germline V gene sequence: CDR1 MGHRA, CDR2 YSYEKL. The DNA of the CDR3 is TGCGCCAGCAGCTCACCGGGACTAGCGGGCCCAGATACGCAGTATTTT. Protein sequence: CASSSPGLAGPDTQYF.

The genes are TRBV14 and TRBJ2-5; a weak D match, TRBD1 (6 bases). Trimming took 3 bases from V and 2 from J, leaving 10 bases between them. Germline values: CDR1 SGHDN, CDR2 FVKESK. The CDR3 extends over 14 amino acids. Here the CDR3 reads CASSQGARQETQYF. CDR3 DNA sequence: TGTGCCAGCAGCCAGGGGGCTCGGCAAGAGACCCAGTACTTC.

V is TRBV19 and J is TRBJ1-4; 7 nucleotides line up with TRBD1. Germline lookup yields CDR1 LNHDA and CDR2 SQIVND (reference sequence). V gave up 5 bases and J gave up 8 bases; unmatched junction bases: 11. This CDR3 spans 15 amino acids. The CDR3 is CASSLLTGAGEKLFF. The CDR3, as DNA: TGTGCCAGTAGTTTGCTCACAGGGGCGGGCGAAAAACTGTTTTTT.

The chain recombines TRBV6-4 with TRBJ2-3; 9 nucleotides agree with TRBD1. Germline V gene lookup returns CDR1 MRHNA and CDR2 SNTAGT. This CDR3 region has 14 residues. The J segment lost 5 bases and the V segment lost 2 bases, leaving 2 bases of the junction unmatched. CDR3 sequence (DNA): TGTGCCAGCAGTGACACGGACAGGGGAGATACGCAGTATTTT. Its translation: CASSDTDRGDTQYF.

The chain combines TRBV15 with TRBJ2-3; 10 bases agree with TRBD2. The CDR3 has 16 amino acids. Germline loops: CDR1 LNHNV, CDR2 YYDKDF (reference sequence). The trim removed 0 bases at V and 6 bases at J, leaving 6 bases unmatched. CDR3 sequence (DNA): TGTGCCACCAGCAGAGATAGGAGCGGGGGGGCGGATACGCAGTATTTT. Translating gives CATSRDRSGGADTQYF.